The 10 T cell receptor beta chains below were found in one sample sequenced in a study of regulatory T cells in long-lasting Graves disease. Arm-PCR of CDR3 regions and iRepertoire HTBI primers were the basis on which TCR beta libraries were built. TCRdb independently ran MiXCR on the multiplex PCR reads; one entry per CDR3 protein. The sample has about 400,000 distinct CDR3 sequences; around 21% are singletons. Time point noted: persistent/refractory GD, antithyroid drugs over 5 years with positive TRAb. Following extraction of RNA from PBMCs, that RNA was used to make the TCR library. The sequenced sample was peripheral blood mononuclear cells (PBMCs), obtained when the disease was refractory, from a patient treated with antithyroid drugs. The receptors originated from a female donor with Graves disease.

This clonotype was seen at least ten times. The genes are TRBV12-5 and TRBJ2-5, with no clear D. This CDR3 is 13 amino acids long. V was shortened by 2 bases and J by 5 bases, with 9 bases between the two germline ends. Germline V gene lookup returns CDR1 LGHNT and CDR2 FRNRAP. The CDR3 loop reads CASGLLEGETQYF. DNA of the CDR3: TGTGCTAGTGGTTTGCTCGAAGGGGAGACCCAGTACTTC.

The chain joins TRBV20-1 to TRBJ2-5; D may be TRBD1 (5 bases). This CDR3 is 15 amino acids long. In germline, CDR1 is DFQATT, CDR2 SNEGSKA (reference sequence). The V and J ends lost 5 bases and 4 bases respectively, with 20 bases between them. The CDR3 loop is CSAGALVVLPETQYF. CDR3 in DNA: TGCAGTGCTGGGGCCCTGGTCGTGCTCCCAGAGACCCAGTACTTC.

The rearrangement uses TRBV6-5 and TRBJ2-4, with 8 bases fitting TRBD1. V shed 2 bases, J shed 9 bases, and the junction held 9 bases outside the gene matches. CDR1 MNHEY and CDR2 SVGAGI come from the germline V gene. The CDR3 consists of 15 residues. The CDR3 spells CASSYRTGGMSIQYF. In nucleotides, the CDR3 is TGTGCCAGCAGTTACCGTACAGGGGGGATGAGCATTCAGTACTTC.

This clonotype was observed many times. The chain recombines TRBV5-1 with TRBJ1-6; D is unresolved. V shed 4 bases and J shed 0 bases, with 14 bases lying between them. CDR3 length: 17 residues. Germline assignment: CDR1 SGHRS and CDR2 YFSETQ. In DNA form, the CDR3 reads TGCGCCAGCAGCCAGGACGGGATCAGCTCCTATAATTCACCCCTCCACTTT. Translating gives CASSQDGISSYNSPLHF.

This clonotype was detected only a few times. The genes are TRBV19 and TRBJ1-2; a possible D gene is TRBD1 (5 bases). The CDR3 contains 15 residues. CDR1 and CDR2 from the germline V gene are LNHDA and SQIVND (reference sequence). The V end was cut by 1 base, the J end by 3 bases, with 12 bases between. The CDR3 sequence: CASSIGGEIDYGYTF. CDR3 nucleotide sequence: TGTGCCAGTAGTATAGGAGGGGAGATCGACTATGGCTACACCTTC.

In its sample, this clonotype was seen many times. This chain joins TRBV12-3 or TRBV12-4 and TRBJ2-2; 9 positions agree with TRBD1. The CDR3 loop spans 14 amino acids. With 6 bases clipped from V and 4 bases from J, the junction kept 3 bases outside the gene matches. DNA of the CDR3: TGTGCCAGCAGACTGACAGGGGGCACCGGGGAGCTGTTTTTT. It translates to CASRLTGGTGELFF.

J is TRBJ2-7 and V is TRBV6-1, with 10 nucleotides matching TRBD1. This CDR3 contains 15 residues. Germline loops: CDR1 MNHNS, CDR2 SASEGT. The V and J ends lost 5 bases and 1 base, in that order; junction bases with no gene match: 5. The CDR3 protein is CASSSGTGVSYEQYF. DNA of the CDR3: TGTGCCAGCAGTAGCGGGACAGGGGTATCCTACGAGCAGTACTTC.

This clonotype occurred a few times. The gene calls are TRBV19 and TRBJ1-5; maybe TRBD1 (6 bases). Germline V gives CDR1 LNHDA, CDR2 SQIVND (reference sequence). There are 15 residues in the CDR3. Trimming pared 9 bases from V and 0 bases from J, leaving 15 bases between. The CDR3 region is CASGGLVISNQPQHF. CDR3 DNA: TGTGCCAGCGGGGGGCTGGTAATTAGCAATCAGCCCCAGCATTTT.

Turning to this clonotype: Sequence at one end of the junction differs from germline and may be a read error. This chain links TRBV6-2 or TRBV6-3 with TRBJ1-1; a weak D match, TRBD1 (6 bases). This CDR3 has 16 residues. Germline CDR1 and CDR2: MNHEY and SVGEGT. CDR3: CANSYSFTLGGTEAFF. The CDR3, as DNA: TGTGCCAACAGTTACTCCTTCACCCTAGGGGGCACTGAAGCTTTCTTT.

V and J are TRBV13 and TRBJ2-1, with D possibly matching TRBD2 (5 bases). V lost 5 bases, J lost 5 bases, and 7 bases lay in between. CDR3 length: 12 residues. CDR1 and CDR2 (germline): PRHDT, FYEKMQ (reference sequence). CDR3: CASSKADNEQFF. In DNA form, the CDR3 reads TGTGCCAGCAGCAAAGCGGACAATGAGCAGTTCTTC.